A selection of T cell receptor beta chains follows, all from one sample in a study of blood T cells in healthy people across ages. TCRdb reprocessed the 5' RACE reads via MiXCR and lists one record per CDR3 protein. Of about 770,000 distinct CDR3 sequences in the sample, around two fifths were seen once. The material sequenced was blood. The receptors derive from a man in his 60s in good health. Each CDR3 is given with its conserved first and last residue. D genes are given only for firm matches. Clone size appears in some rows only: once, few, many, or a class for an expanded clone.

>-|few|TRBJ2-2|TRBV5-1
TGCGCCAGCAGCTTGGCCTACACCGGGGAGCTGTTTTTT
CASSLAYTGELFF
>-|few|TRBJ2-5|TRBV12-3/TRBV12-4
TGTGCCAGCAGTTTCGCCCATTTAGAGACCCAGTACTTC
CASSFAHLETQYF
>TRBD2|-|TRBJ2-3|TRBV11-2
TGTGCCAGCAGAATAGGGGCTAGCGGGGGAGATACGCAGTATTTT
CASRIGASGGDTQYF
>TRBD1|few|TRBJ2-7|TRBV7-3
TGTGCCAGCAGCTTTCTGACAGGGGGCTACGAGCAGTACTTC
CASSFLTGGYEQYF
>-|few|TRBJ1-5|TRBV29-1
TGCAGCGTTGAGGTAGGGGGTGTCGATCAGCCCCAGCATTTT
CSVEVGGVDQPQHF
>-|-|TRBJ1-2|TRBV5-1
TGCGCCAGCAGCTGGGGACAAGGGATTCCCTCCGGCTACACCTTC
CASSWGQGIPSGYTF
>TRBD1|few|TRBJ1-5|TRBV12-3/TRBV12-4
TGTGCCAGCAGTAACCGGGACAGAGGGTATCAGCCCCAGCATTTT
CASSNRDRGYQPQHF
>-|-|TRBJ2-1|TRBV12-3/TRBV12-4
TGTGCCAGCAGTTACGAGCTGGGGATAAGCAAGGAGCAGTTCTTC
CASSYELGISKEQFF
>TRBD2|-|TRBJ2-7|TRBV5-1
TGCGCCAGCAGCCTGCACCCGACGGGACTAGCCTACGAGCAGTACTTC
CASSLHPTGLAYEQYF
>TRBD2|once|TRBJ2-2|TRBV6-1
TGTGCCAGCAGCCCGTTGGGACTAGCGGGGACGCGCACCGGGGAGCTGTTTTTT
CASSPLGLAGTRTGELFF
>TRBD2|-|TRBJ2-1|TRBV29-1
TGCAGCGTTGGACTAGCGGGGTCCCCTTACAATGAGCAGTTCTTC
CSVGLAGSPYNEQFF
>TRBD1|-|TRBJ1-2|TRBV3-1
TGTGCCAGCAGCCAAGTTGAGACAGGGGGTAGAAGGGGCTACACCTTC
CASSQVETGGRRGYTF
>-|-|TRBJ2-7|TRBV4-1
TGCGCCAGCAGCCCGGCGGCAGGGCTTCTCTACGAGCAGTACTTC
CASSPAAGLLYEQYF
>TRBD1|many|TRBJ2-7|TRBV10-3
TGTGCCATCAGTCCGGGACAGGGGGCCTACGAGCAGTACTTC
CAISPGQGAYEQYF
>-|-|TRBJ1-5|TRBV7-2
TGTGCCAGCAGCGCCGACGAGCAGCCCCAGCATTTT
CASSADEQPQHF
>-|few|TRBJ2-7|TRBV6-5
TGTGCCAGCAGTTACTCTTGGGGGACCTACGAGCAGTACTTC
CASSYSWGTYEQYF
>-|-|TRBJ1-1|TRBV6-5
TGTGCCAGCAGTGATCGGATGAACACTGAAGCTTTCTTT
CASSDRMNTEAFF
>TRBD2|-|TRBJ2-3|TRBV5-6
TGTGCCAGCAGCTCGGGGGGACTAGCGATTGTTACAGATACGCAGTATTTT
CASSSGGLAIVTDTQYF
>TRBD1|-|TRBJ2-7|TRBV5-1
TGCGCCAGCAGCTTGGTAGACAGGGCCTACGAGCAGTACTTC
CASSLVDRAYEQYF
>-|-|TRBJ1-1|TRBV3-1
TGTGCCAGCAGCCAATCTGACAGAAACACTGAAGCTTTCTTT
CASSQSDRNTEAFF
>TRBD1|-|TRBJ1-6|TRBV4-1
TGCGCCAGCAGCCAAGTACAGGGGGTTAGGAATCCACCCCTCCACTTT
CASSQVQGVRNPPLHF
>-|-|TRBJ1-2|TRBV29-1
TGCAGCGTTGAAATCGGGCAGGGTGGCTATGGCTACACCTTC
CSVEIGQGGYGYTF
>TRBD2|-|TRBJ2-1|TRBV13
TGTGCCAGCAGCTCGACCCAAAGCGGGGATGAGCAGTTCTTC
CASSSTQSGDEQFF
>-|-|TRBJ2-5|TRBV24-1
TGTGCCACCAGCCGGCCCGAAAACCAAGAGACCCAGTACTTC
CATSRPENQETQYF
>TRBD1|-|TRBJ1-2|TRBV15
TGTGCCACCAGCCCCCACAGGGGATTTAACTATGGCTACACCTTC
CATSPHRGFNYGYTF
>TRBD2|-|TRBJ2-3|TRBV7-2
TGTGCCAGCAGCTTCTTAGCGGGGGGGCGGACAGATACGCAGTATTTT
CASSFLAGGRTDTQYF
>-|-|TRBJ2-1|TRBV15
TGTGCCACCAGCCTGAGCCTCAGGGAGCATGAGCAGTTCTTC
CATSLSLREHEQFF
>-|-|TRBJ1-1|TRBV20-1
TGCAGTGCTAGGGGGGGCGGGTTGAACACTGAAGCTTTCTTT
CSARGGGLNTEAFF
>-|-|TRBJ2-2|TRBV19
TGTGCCAGTATTAAGGGTACAGGGGGGGAGCTGTTTTTT
CASIKGTGGELFF
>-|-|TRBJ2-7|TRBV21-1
TGTGCCAGCAATATCAGGACAGACACCTACGAGCAGTACTTC
CASNIRTDTYEQYF